This TCR beta chain was retrieved from a study of siplizumab effects on memory and regulatory T cells. This clone was counted a single time. Its antigen is unidentified. This CDR3 region has 15 residues. Germline CDR1 SGHAT, CDR2 FQNNGV. V was shortened by 4 bases and J by 0 bases, with 12 bases between the two germline ends. Profiling relied on immunoSEQ multiplex PCR, and the TCRdb table lists in-frame clones only, not all of them. Of some 100,000 clones listed, 91% were seen once; the top ten hold roughly 2.8%. Findings and caveats of the study: Naive T cells appeared more diverse than memory cells and seemed to be major alloresponse contributors.

Material: CD4+ T cells sorted from blood. The source is a human donor in good health. Some clones in this sample may be carry-over from other donors' samples. The J gene is TRBJ1-1, the V gene TRBV11-2; D perhaps matches TRBD1 (5 bases). The CDR3 reads CASSYGGKMNTEAFF. CDR3 in DNA: TGTGCCAGCAGCTACGGGGGGAAAATGAACACTGAAGCTTTCTTT.